The source of this T cell receptor (beta chain) is a study of identical twins' blood T cells. The CDR3 loop spans 13 amino acids. The ends were cut back, 6 bases at V and 5 bases at J, with 14 bases in the middle. Per germline, CDR1 SGHTA and CDR2 FQGNSA. The study's findings and limits: Each donor's most abundant TCRbeta clonotypes shared more CDR3 sequences with her twin than unrelated donors.

A note on this clonotype: Antigen specificity is unknown.

MiXCR was run by TCRdb on the 5' RACE reads, yielding one entry per CDR3 protein. The table includes about 370,000 distinct CDR3 sequences, approximately 30% detected once. The receptor comes from a woman between 18 and 50 years old in good health. The sequenced sample consisted of PBMCs. This chain connects TRBV7-2 to TRBJ2-7, with D possibly TRBD1 on 6 matching bases. The CDR3 sequence: CASSNQGFNEQYF. The CDR3 region has the DNA TGTGCCAGCAGTAACCAGGGGTTCAACGAGCAGTACTTC.